Many counts were recorded for the clone carrying this T cell receptor (beta chain). The sample originates from a study of Graves' ophthalmopathy and Graves' hyperthyroidism. RNA transcripts provided the template for amplifying TCR beta CDR3 regions. An opening RT-PCR round employed HTBI primers and preceded a second-round multiplex PCR. TCRdb reprocessed the multiplex PCR reads with MiXCR, giving one entry per CDR3 protein. The table shows 350,000 to 450,000 distinct CDR3 sequences, with 20% to 25% occurring only once. The V and J ends lost 1 base and 1 base, in that order; junction bases with no gene match: 18. This CDR3 region has 20 residues. Germline V gives CDR1 MGHDK, CDR2 SYGVNS.

The origin of this receptor is a young woman with stable Graves' hyperthyroidism. The chain uses TRBV25-1 and TRBJ2-7; 8 bases map to TRBD1. Sequenced input: peripheral blood. CDR3 nucleotides: TGTGCCAGCAGTGAATCAGGTGCTAGGTTGGGACAGGCCTTATCCTACGAGCAGTACTTC. It is translated as CASSESGARLGQALSYEQYF.